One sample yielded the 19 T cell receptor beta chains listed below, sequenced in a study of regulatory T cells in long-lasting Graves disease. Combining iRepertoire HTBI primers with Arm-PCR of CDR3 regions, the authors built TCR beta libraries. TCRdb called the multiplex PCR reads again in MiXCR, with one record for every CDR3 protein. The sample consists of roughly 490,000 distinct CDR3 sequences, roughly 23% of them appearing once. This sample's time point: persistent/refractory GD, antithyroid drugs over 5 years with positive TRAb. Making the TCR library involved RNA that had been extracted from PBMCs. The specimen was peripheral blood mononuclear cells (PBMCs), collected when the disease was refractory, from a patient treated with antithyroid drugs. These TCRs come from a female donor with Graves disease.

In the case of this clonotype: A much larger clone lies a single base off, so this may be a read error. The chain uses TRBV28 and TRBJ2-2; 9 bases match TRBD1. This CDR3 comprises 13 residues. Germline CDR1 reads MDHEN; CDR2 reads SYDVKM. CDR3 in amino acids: CASGTGLDGELLF. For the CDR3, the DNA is TGTGCCAGCGGGACAGGGTTGGACGGGGAGCTGCTTTTT. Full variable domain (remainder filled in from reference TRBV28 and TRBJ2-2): DVKVTQSSRYLVKRTGEKVFLECVQDMDHENMFWYRQDPGLGLRLIYFSYDVKMKEKGDIPEGYSVSREKKERFSLILESASTNQTSMYLCASGTGLDGELLFGEGSRLTVL.

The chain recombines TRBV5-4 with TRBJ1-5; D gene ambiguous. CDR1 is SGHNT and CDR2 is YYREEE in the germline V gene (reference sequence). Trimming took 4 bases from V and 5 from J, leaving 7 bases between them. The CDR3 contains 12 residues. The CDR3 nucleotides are TGTGCCAGCAGCATCGATGATCAGCCCCAGCATTTT. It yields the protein CASSIDDQPQHF.

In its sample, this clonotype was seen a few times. CDR3 sequence reads: CSASRDRGFGYTF. The CDR3 nucleotides are TGCAGTGCTTCCCGGGACAGGGGGTTTGGCTACACCTTC. The chain combines TRBV20-1 with TRBJ1-2; 11 bases line up with TRBD1. CDR1 is DFQATT and CDR2 is SNEGSKA in the germline V gene (reference sequence). V shed 5 bases, J shed 7 bases, and the junction held 6 bases outside the gene matches. This CDR3 has 13 residues.

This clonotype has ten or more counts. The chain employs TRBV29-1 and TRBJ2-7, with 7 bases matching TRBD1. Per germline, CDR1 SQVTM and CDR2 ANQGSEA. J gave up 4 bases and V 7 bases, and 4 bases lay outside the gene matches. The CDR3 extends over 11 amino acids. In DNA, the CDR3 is TGCAGCGGGATACAGGGGTACGAGCAGTACTTC. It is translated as CSGIQGYEQYF.

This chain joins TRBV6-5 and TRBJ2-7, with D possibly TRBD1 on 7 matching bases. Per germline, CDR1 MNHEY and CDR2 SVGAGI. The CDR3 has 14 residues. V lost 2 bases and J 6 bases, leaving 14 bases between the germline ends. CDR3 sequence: CASSYGQGGLEQYF. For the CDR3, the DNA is TGTGCCAGCAGTTACGGTCAGGGGGGTCTCGAGCAGTACTTC.

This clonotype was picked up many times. In DNA form, the CDR3 reads TGCGCCAGCAGCCCTAGCATGAACACTGAAGCTTTCTTT. This codes for CASSPSMNTEAFF. V usage is TRBV5-1 and J usage is TRBJ1-1; D gene unclear. V lost 4 bases, J lost 0 bases, and 7 bases lay in between. The germline CDR1 and CDR2 sequences are SGHRS and YFSETQ. The CDR3 totals 13 residues.

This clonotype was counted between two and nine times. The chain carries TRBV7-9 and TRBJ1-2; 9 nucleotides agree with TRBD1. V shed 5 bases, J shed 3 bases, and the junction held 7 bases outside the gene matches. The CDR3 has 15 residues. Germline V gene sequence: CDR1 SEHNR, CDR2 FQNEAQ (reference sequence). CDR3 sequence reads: CASSPGQGRYYGYTF. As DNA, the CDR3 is TGTGCCAGCAGCCCAGGACAGGGGCGCTACTATGGCTACACCTTC.

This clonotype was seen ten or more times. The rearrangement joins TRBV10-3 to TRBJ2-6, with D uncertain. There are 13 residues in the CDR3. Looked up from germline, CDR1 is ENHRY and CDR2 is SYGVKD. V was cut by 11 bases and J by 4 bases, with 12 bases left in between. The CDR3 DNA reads TGTGCCTTCGCTCCATCCGGGGCCAACGTCCTGACTTTC. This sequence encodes CAFAPSGANVLTF.

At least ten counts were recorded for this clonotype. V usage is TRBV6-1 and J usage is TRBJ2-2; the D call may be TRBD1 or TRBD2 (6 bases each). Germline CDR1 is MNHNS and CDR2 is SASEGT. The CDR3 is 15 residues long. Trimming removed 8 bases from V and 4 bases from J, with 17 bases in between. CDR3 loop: CASDLYSGATGELFF. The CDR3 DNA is TGTGCCAGCGACCTGTATTCGGGGGCCACCGGGGAGCTGTTTTTT.

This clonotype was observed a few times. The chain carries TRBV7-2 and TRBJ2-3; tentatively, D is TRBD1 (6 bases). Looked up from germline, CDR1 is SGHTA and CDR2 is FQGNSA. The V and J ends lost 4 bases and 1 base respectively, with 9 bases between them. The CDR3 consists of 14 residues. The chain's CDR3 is CASSSRQGTDTQYF. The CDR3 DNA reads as TGTGCCAGCAGCTCCAGACAGGGCACAGATACGCAGTATTTT.

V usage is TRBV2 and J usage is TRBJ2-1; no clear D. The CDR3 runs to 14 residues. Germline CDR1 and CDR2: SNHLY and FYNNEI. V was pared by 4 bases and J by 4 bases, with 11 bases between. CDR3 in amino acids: CASSVDPIYNEQFF. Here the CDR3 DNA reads TGTGCCAGCAGTGTAGACCCTATATACAATGAGCAGTTCTTC.

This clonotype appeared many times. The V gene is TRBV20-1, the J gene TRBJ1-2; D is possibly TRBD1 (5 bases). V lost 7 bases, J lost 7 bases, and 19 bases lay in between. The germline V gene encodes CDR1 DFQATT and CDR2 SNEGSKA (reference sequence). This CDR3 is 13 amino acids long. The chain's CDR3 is CSVTGTSLSGYTF. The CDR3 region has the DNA TGCAGTGTAACCGGGACCTCCTTGTCTGGCTACACCTTC.

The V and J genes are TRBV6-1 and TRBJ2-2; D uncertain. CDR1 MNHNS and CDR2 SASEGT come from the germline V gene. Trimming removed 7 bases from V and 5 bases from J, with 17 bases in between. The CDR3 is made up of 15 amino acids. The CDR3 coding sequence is TGTGCCAGCACCATTATTGAGATGGGGACCGGGGAGCTGTTTTTT. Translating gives CASTIIEMGTGELFF.

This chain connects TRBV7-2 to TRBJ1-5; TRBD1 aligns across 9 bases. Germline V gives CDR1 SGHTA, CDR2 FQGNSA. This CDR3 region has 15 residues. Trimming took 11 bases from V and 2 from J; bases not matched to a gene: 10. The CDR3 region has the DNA TGTGCCTGGAGAGGGGGACAGGGCGGCAATCAGCCCCAGCATTTT. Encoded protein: CAWRGGQGGNQPQHF.

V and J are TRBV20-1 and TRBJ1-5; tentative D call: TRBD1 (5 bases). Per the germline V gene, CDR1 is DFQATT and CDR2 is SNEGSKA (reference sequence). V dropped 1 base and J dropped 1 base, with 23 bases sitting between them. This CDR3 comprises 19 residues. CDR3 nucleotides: TGCAGTGCTAGAGCTACCCTCGCGGGGGGGACGGACAGCAATCAGCCCCAGCATTTT. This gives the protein CSARATLAGGTDSNQPQHF.

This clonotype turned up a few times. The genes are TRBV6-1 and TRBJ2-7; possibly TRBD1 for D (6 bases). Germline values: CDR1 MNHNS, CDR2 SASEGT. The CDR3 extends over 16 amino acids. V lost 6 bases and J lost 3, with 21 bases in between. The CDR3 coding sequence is TGTGCCAGCAGCCTACCTAGCAGGGGTATTGGCTACGAGCAGTACTTC. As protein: CASSLPSRGIGYEQYF.

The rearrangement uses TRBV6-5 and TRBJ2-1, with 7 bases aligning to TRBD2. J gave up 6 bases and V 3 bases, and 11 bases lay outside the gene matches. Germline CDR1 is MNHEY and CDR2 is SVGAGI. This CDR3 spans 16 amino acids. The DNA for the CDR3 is TGTGCCAGCAGTTATACGAGAGCGGGATTCCTCAATGAGCAGTTCTTC. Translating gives CASSYTRAGFLNEQFF.

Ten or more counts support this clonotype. The CDR3 DNA follows: TGCGCCAGCAGCCCGACGACAGGGGGCAACACCGGGGAGCTGTTTTTT. Residues: CASSPTTGGNTGELFF. V and J are TRBV5-1 and TRBJ2-2; 10 bases map to TRBD1. Looked up from germline, CDR1 is SGHRS and CDR2 is YFSETQ. The CDR3 contains 16 residues. Unmatched junction bases numbered 5, after V lost 4 bases and J lost 2 bases.

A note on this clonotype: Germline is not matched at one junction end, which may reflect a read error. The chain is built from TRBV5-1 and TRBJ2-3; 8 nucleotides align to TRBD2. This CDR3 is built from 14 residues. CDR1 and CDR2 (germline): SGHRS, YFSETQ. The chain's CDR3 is CASSLERETDTQYF. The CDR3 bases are TGTGCCAGCAGTTTGGAGCGGGAGACAGATACGCAGTATTTT. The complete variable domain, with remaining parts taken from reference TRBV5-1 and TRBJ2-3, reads KAGVTQTPRYLIKTRGQQVTLSCSPISGHRSVSWYQQTPGQGLQFLFEYFSETQRNKGNFPGRFSGRQFSNSRSEMNVSTLELGDSALYLCASSLERETDTQYFGPGTRLTVL.